This TCR beta chain was identified during a study of Ad26.COV2.S vaccination and SARS-CoV-2 variants. Study background: Each vaccinee took Ad26.COV2.S intramuscularly, once or twice 56 days apart. Notes on the study in general: Participants given vaccine showed non-spike TCR breadth similar to that of placebo recipients.

TCRdb keeps only in-frame clones here, not all; method: immunoSEQ multiplex PCR. The sample includes about 370,000 clones, about nine tenths of them seen just once. Treatment: around 19 received Ad26.COV2.S at low or high dose, single or two shots; roughly five received placebo; per-sample allocation not given. Vaccine and placebo recipients were sampled on day 63 after the first injection. An Ad26 vector expressing Wuhan-strain SARS-CoV-2 spike served as the vaccine. Concerning this clone itself: Its antigen is unidentified.

The TCR was taken from a person aged 18-60 years who received the Ad26.COV2.S COVID-19 vaccine or a placebo. The source material was peripheral blood, sampled in a trial of Ad26.COV2.S vaccine versus placebo.

CDR3 in amino acids: CASSLYGGADPGQPQHF. The DNA of the CDR3 is TGTGCCAGCAGTTTATATGGGGGGGCAGATCCTGGCCAGCCCCAGCATTTT. V is TRBV28 and J is TRBJ1-5; D might be TRBD1 (6 bases). Looked up from germline, CDR1 is MDHEN and CDR2 is SYDVKM. CDR3 length: 17 amino acids. The ends were cut back, 1 base at V and 7 bases at J, with 20 bases in the middle.